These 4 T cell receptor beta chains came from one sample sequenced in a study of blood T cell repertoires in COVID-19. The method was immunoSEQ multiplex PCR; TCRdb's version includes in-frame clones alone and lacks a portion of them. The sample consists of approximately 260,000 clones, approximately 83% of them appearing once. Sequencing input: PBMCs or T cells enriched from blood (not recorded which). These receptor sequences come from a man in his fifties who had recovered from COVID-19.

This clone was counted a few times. The CDR3 sequence is CASSTPARVPIYF. The CDR3 bases are TGTGCCAGCAGCACACCGGCCAGGGTACCCATATATTTT. V and J are TRBV21-1 and TRBJ1-3; TRBD1 was called by the table and not checked on the DNA. TRBV21-1 is a documented pseudogene. CDR3 length: 13 amino acids.

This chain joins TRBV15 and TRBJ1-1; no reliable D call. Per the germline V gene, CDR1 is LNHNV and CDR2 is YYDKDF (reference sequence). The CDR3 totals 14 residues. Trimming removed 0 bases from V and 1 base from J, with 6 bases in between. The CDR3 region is CATSRDSRNTEAFF. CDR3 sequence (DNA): TGTGCCACCAGCAGAGATAGCAGGAACACTGAAGCTTTCTTT.

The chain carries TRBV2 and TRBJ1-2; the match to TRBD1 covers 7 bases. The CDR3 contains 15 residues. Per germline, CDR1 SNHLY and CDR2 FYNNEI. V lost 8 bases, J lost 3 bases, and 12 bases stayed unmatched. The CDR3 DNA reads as TGTGCCAGCCGACAGGGTCAGGGGTTTGACTATGGCTACACCTTC. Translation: CASRQGQGFDYGYTF.

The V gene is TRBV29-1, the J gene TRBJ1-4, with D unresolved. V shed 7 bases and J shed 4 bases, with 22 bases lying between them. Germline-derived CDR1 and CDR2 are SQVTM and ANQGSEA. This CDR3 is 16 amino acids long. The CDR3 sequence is CSAIPLLGGLNEKLFF. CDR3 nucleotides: TGCAGCGCCATACCACTGCTCGGAGGGCTTAATGAAAAACTGTTTTTT.